These 10 T cell receptor beta chains originate from one sample sequenced in a study of Ad26.COV2.S vaccination and SARS-CoV-2 variants. Sample treatment: around 19 received Ad26.COV2.S at low or high dose, single or two shots; 5 received placebo; per-sample allocation not given. Sample collection was performed on day 63 after the first vaccine or placebo injection. Some clones are missing from TCRdb's copy, which holds only in-frame ones; the method was immunoSEQ multiplex PCR. The data show some 300,000 clones, about 86% seen once. The sequences come from peripheral blood, collected in a trial of Ad26.COV2.S vaccine versus placebo. Receptors were obtained from a person between 18 and 60 years old who received the Ad26.COV2.S COVID-19 vaccine or a placebo.

This sequence joins TRBV27 and TRBJ1-5, with unresolved D. This CDR3 region has 14 residues. Germline CDR1 and CDR2: MNHEY and SMNVEV (reference sequence). V lost 5 bases, J lost 0 bases, and 8 bases lay in between. This CDR3 is CASSVSRSNQPQHF. The CDR3 DNA sequence: TGTGCCAGCAGTGTCAGCCGTAGCAATCAGCCCCAGCATTTT.

The chain employs TRBV4-1 and TRBJ1-5; D not resolved. V was pared by 5 bases and J by 3 bases, with 8 bases between. Per germline, CDR1 MGHRA and CDR2 YSYEKL. This CDR3 has 13 residues. This chain's CDR3 is CASSGEYNQPQHF. The DNA for the CDR3 is TGCGCCAGCAGCGGGGAATACAATCAGCCCCAGCATTTT.

The rearrangement links TRBV29-1 to TRBJ2-3; tentatively, D is TRBD1 or TRBD2 (5 bases each). CDR3 size: 13 residues. The V end was cut by 7 bases, the J end by 3 bases, with 14 bases between. CDR1 and CDR2 (germline): SQVTM, ANQGSEA. The CDR3 region is CSGGTVNTDTQYF. CDR3 DNA: TGCAGCGGGGGGACCGTTAATACAGATACGCAGTATTTT.

The chain uses TRBV9 and TRBJ2-1; 9 bases align to TRBD2. V shed 4 bases, J shed 5 bases, and the junction held 7 bases outside the gene matches. Germline V gives CDR1 SGDLS, CDR2 YYNGEE. The CDR3 loop spans 15 amino acids. CDR3 DNA: TGTGCCAGCAGCACCGGGACTAGCAGTAACAATGAGCAGTTCTTC. Translating it yields CASSTGTSSNNEQFF.

The chain carries TRBV4-1 and TRBJ1-4; D might be TRBD1 (5 bases). Per the germline V gene, CDR1 is MGHRA and CDR2 is YSYEKL. Between the trimmed V and J ends, which lost 1 base and 7 bases, there was a span of 10 bases. CDR3 length: 14 residues. CDR3 in DNA: TGCGCCAGCAGCCAAGTGGGGCAGAGTGAAAAACTGTTTTTT. Translated: CASSQVGQSEKLFF.

The chain uses TRBV6-2 or TRBV6-3 and TRBJ2-7; tentatively, D is TRBD1 (7 bases). V lost 4 bases and J 2 bases, leaving 12 bases between the germline ends. The CDR3 sequence is 14 residues long. Germline CDR1 is MNHEY and CDR2 is SVGEGT. CDR3 amino acids: CASSWRGRTYEQYF. The CDR3 DNA reads TGTGCCAGCAGTTGGAGGGGGCGCACCTACGAGCAGTACTTC.

The J gene is TRBJ1-2, the V gene TRBV7-2, with 7 bases identical to TRBD1. Trimming removed 5 bases from V and 2 bases from J; junction bases left unmatched: 8. This CDR3 region has 15 residues. Looked up from germline, CDR1 is SGHTA and CDR2 is FQGNSA. CDR3 in DNA: TGTGCCAGCAGCCCATCGAGCAGGGGGAACTATGGCTACACCTTC. Amino acids: CASSPSSRGNYGYTF.

The rearrangement links TRBV7-2 to TRBJ2-6; 9 bases fit TRBD1. CDR3 size: 15 residues. Germline loops: CDR1 SGHTA, CDR2 FQGNSA. Trimming removed 1 base from V and 12 bases from J; junction bases left unmatched: 7. The CDR3 protein is CASSLEGTGSRVLTF. CDR3 sequence (DNA): TGTGCCAGCAGCTTAGAGGGGACAGGGAGTCGCGTCCTGACTTTC.

The chain joins TRBV5-5 to TRBJ2-1, with 11 nucleotides matching TRBD1. This CDR3 has 16 amino acids. CDR1 and CDR2 from the germline V gene are SGHKS and YYEKEE (reference sequence). V lost 4 bases and J lost 10; bases outside the gene matches: 13. For the CDR3, the DNA is TGTGCCAGCAGCAAGGGTGTCGGACAGGGGGCCGGAGAGCAGTTCTTC. Translated: CASSKGVGQGAGEQFF.

This sequence joins TRBV21-1 and TRBJ1-1; the DNA was not used to check the table's D call, TRBD1. TRBV21-1 is termed a pseudogene. The CDR3 has 19 amino acids. The DNA of the CDR3 is TGTGCCAGCAGCAAAGCGCTGTGTCTGGGCAGAACTTCGAACACTGAAGCTTTCTTT. As protein: CASSKALCLGRTSNTEAFF.